This entry features one TCR beta chain sequence. This clonotype has a handful of counts. Its antigen is still unknown. Base quality data are lacking; no much larger clone is found one base away. This specimen belongs to a study of identical twins' blood T cells (dated by TCRdb to about 2013). Concerning the study at large: The approximately twelve libraries, six for the alpha chain and six for the beta chain, together yielded about 50 million Illumina reads. To assess how genetics influences repertoire formation, the study used next-generation sequencing to compare the TCR alpha and beta chain repertoires of three pairs of monozygous twins. Here is what the overall study found, with its caveats: V gene usage was reported to be markedly more similar within twin pairs than between unrelated donors, even among non-selected out-of-frame TCRbeta clonotypes. How many CDR3 clonotypes two donors shared depended mainly on the product of their cloneset sizes, and the twins did not clearly stray from this trend. The proposed role of the TCRalpha J segment in MHC recognition during thymic selection was stated to require validation by independent studies. Environmental influences could not be excluded as an explanation for twin similarity, since twins were reared together. Among the most abundant TCRbeta clonotypes, every donor shared more CDR3 sequences with her own twin than with unrelated donors.

Reading the germline V gene gives CDR1 SGHRS and CDR2 YFSETQ. Trimming at the junction amounts to 3 bases on V and 11 bases on J, and the germline ends lie 17 bases apart. The CDR3 runs 13 amino acids, cysteine and phenylalanine included. Just the 39-base CDR3 DNA is kept, in frame starting at base 1. The donors were six healthy women who made up three monozygous twin pairs. All three twin pairs had been reared together, and it was thought likely that the same infectious agents and vaccines had been met by these twin pairs. TCR cDNA libraries were prepared from RNA that had been isolated from peripheral blood mononuclear cells. The library came from 5' RACE. TCRdb records Illumina Genome Analyzer IIx as the sequencer. To prepare the RNA-based TCR cDNA libraries, a previously described protocol was followed, with several modifications. To prevent cross-contamination, sample-specific barcodes were added to both ends of each TCR cDNA library during cDNA synthesis and amplification. Per the authors' processing: Between about 95,000 and nearly 500,000 clonotypes were identified per individual, and about 2 to 3.6 million CDR3-containing reads were obtained per library. After reads with improper barcode index combinations were thrown out, a cloneset for each library was built using the MiTCR software. MiTCR filtered or rescued low-quality reads and corrected PCR and sequencing errors when assembling CDR3 clonotypes. Artificial out-of-frame clonotypes were removed by being mapped to in-frame sequences, with one indel in the CDR3 allowed. To measure how similar V and J gene usage was between donors, Jensen-Shannon divergence was divided by mean entropy. TCRdb's own reprocessing of the public reads used fastp at Q25 and MiXCR and kept productive beta chains. One record per CDR3 amino acid sequence lists the most common genes and DNA. The V and J calls were not made by the authors but by TCRdb's processing. The sample table lists fewer than 450,000 distinct CDR3 sequences, under 30% of them with a count of one. The ten largest account for about 6% of the sample.

The sequenced sample consisted of PBMCs. The sequence was obtained from a woman aged 18 to 55 in good health. The sequence links TRBV5-1 to TRBJ1-1; the D gene is perhaps TRBD1, on 5 matching bases. The DNA is TGCGCCAGCAGCTATGGTGGGGGACTAAGGGCTTTCTTT. It specifies CASSYGGGLRAFF.